Listed below are T cell receptor beta chains from one sample, sequenced in a study. TCRdb re-derived calls from the 5' RACE reads in MiXCR, one entry per CDR3 protein. Here the sample spans approximately 40,000 distinct CDR3 sequences, 18% being singletons. Source material: naive CD4+ T cells sorted from a lymph node. The receptor set was obtained from a female donor with breast cancer. Both conserved end residues are trimmed from each CDR3. The order of the fields is D gene, V gene, CDR3 length, clone size, CDR3 protein. The D gene is left open where the match is weak. Clone size appears in some rows only: once, few, many, or a class for an expanded clone.

NA | TRBV5-1 | 11 | few | ASSLTANTEAF
NA | TRBV3-1 | 13 | NA | ASSQARLTYNEQF
TRBD2 | TRBV7-9 | 13 | many | ASSPAGGPYNEQF
NA | TRBV5-5 | 10 | medium-sized | ASSLQGEGYT
NA | TRBV6-2/TRBV6-3 | 10 | many | ASTGELDGYT
NA | TRBV20-1 | 9 | many | SARQNIEAF
TRBD2 | TRBV5-1 | 16 | NA | ASSILAGGGGATDTQY
TRBD2 | TRBV7-8 | 14 | NA | ASPEGSGRVTDTQY
NA | TRBV7-2 | 14 | NA | ASSSGTALNTGELF
NA | TRBV7-1 | 14 | few | ASSSSGGTGTGELF
NA | TRBV4-2 | 13 | few | ASSRNRDSNQPQH
TRBD1 | TRBV6-2/TRBV6-3 | 12 | NA | ASSYSSDRARKY
NA | TRBV18 | 10 | NA | ASSHYNSPLH
NA | TRBV20-1 | 12 | NA | SARQTLLADTQY
NA | TRBV4-3 | 11 | many | ASSQERSGEQF
TRBD2 | TRBV5-1 | 13 | NA | ASSLMTSTGDTQY
TRBD2 | TRBV12-3/TRBV12-4 | 13 | NA | ASSQGGGLAGLQY
NA | TRBV2 | 13 | few | ASSVSGGGNQPQH
TRBD1 | TRBV12-3/TRBV12-4 | 14 | medium-sized | ASSSSRQGKNTEAF
TRBD1 | TRBV7-2 | 11 | few | ASSPGTAYGYT
NA | TRBV7-8 | 11 | few | ASSLVRDTEAF
NA | TRBV5-5 | 13 | many | ASSWRTVGGTEAF
NA | TRBV10-3 | 13 | few | AISSLKGAAYEQY
TRBD2 | TRBV4-1 | 14 | NA | ASSQLTRSGSDTQY
NA | TRBV20-1 | 15 | many | SAVGAFGGAVGQPQH
TRBD2 | TRBV7-2 | 12 | few | ASSATSGTYEQY
TRBD2 | TRBV7-2 | 13 | NA | VSSSTGLAGGEQF
TRBD1 | TRBV7-3 | 11 | NA | ASSPDRDETQY
TRBD1 | TRBV5-1 | 14 | few | ASSPPGQGFTGELF
NA | TRBV7-2 | 11 | few | ASSGQLYQPQH
NA | TRBV5-5 | 10 | few | ASSLRWTEAF
NA | TRBV7-2 | 13 | NA | ASSFWPVRLETQY
NA | TRBV7-2 | 16 | NA | ASSSPLDWEGWDTEAF
NA | TRBV30 | 12 | NA | AWSVFSLNEKQF
NA | TRBV7-9 | 11 | NA | ASSPRTTDTQY
NA | TRBV5-1 | 12 | medium-sized | ASRSGTSTDTQY
NA | TRBV18 | 12 | few | ASSPPNGIYGYT
TRBD2 | TRBV14 | 14 | NA | ASSHYRLADYNEQF
NA | TRBV5-1 | 12 | few | ASSPRWDTDTQY
NA | TRBV12-3/TRBV12-4 | 10 | many | ASSRGANGYT
NA | TRBV29-1 | 11 | few | SVEPNGGETQY
TRBD2 | TRBV5-4 | 12 | NA | ASSANSGEETQY
TRBD1 | TRBV9 | 11 | NA | ASSLGQLSGYT
NA | TRBV20-1 | 12 | many | SASGGGRNQPQH
NA | TRBV20-1 | 12 | few | SAGDWSSYNEQF
TRBD2 | TRBV5-1 | 14 | few | ASSSILAGGRYEQF
TRBD1 | TRBV5-1 | 12 | few | ASSTGGLSETQY
NA | TRBV5-1 | 12 | medium-sized | ASSIDQATDTQY
NA | TRBV4-1 | 12 | NA | ASRGTLKNTEAF
NA | TRBV9 | 13 | few | ASSVGVGGNQPQH
NA | TRBV5-6 | 12 | NA | ASSFGGLGYGYT
NA | TRBV20-1 | 11 | few | SARTQANTEAF
TRBD1 | TRBV6-5 | 12 | many | ASSYSGGDQPQH
TRBD2 | TRBV19 | 16 | NA | ASTKLAGLAGVDGELF
NA | TRBV11-2 | 13 | few | ASSLDQVSTYEQY